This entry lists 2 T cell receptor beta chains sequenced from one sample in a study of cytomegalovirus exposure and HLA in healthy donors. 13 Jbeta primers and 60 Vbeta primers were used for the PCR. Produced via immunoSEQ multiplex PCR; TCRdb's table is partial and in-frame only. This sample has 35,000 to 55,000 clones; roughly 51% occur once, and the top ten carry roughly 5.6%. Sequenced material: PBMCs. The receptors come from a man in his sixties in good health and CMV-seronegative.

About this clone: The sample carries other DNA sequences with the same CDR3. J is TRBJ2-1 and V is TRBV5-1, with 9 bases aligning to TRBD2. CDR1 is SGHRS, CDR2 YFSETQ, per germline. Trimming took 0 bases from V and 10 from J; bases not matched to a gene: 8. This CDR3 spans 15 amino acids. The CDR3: CASSLGVAGEGEQFF. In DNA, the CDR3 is TGCGCCAGCAGCTTGGGAGTAGCGGGAGAAGGAGAGCAGTTCTTC. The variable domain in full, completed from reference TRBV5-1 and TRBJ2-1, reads KAGVTQTPRYLIKTRGQQVTLSCSPISGHRSVSWYQQTPGQGLQFLFEYFSETQRNKGNFPGRFSGRQFSNSRSEMNVSTLELGDSALYLCASSLGVAGEGEQFFGPGTRLTVL.

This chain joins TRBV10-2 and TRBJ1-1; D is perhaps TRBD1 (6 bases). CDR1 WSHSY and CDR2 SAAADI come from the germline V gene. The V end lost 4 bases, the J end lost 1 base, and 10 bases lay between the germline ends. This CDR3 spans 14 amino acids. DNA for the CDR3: TGCGCCAGCAGTGGGATGACAGGGAACACTGAAGCTTTCTTT. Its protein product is CASSGMTGNTEAFF.